This T cell receptor (beta chain) was identified in a study of T cells after yellow fever vaccination. There are many counts of this clonotype. Its specificity is not known. Trimming took off 4 bases at V and 5 bases at J, with 30 bases between the two ends. Germline CDR1 reads SGHRS; CDR2 reads YFSETQ. The CDR3 is made up of 19 amino acids. Study outcomes and limitations: The secondary response was weaker, and its peak arrived faster, on day 5 versus 15. Subsequent booster samples again held most clones from primary vaccination (96% CD4, about 90% CD8).

TCRdb itself ran the 5' RACE reads through MiXCR, one entry per CDR3 protein. The sample lists 200,000 to 300,000 distinct CDR3 sequences; more than 3.5% were seen once. The chain carries TRBV5-1 and TRBJ1-2; D might be TRBD1 (6 bases). Sequencing was performed on PBMCs, taken 15 days after the yellow fever booster vaccination. This TCR was sampled from a man aged 18-30 years who received the YFV17D yellow fever vaccine. The CDR3 is CASSHLPSGESGGLYGYTF. CDR3 DNA sequence: TGCGCCAGCAGCCACCTCCCTTCTGGCGAAAGTGGGGGCCTTTATGGCTACACCTTC.